The rows below give T cell receptor beta chains drawn from one sample of a study of vaccination and CD4 T cells after COVID-19. MiXCR, applied by TCRdb to the PCR reads, yields one record per CDR3 protein. The data hold 17,000 or so distinct CDR3 sequences, with 48% observed a single time. These receptors' antigens are unknown. The material was CD4+ T cells from blood, cultured in vitro, obtained before SARS-CoV-2 vaccination. These receptors came from a human donor who had recovered from COVID-19. CDR3s include the opening cysteine and the closing phenylalanine or tryptophan. The D gene is left open where the match is weak. Clone size is given for some rows only: seen once, a few or many times, or a class if the clone is expanded.

j_call: TRBJ1-5
clone_size: -
d_call: -
v_call: TRBV6-2/TRBV6-3
cdr3_nt: TGTGCCAGCAGATACTCCCCGGGGGGGCCAGGGAATCAGCCCCAGCATTTT
cdr3_aa: CASRYSPGGPGNQPQHF

j_call: TRBJ1-1
clone_size: -
d_call: -
v_call: TRBV6-1
cdr3_nt: TGTGCCAGCAGTACGACAGGGAACACTGAAGCTTTCTTT
cdr3_aa: CASSTTGNTEAFF

j_call: TRBJ1-5
clone_size: few
d_call: -
v_call: TRBV27
cdr3_nt: TGTGCCAGCAGTTTTGGGACCAATCAGCCCCAGCATTTT
cdr3_aa: CASSFGTNQPQHF

j_call: TRBJ1-2
clone_size: few
d_call: -
v_call: TRBV2
cdr3_nt: TGTGCCAGCAGGGCCTTTATCGGGACAAGAGGGAGCGGCTACACCTTC
cdr3_aa: CASRAFIGTRGSGYTF

j_call: TRBJ1-2
clone_size: few
d_call: -
v_call: TRBV25-1
cdr3_nt: TGTGCCAGCAGTCGGGACGGCAACTATGGCTACACCTTC
cdr3_aa: CASSRDGNYGYTF

j_call: TRBJ2-3
clone_size: -
d_call: -
v_call: TRBV19
cdr3_nt: TGTGCCTGTAGTATAATTGGCCCTCAGACCACAGATACGCAGTATTTT
cdr3_aa: CACSIIGPQTTDTQYF

j_call: TRBJ1-5
clone_size: few
d_call: -
v_call: TRBV7-2
cdr3_nt: TGTGCCAGCAGCTTATACGGGGGCCGGGGGGATCAGCCCCAGCATTTT
cdr3_aa: CASSLYGGRGDQPQHF

j_call: TRBJ1-5
clone_size: -
d_call: -
v_call: TRBV11-3
cdr3_nt: TGTGCCAGCAGCCGTGGGGGGCTAAATCAGCCCCAGCATTTT
cdr3_aa: CASSRGGLNQPQHF

j_call: TRBJ2-7
clone_size: few
d_call: -
v_call: TRBV6-5
cdr3_nt: TGTGCCAGCAGTTATCCTGCCGCTAGTCCCCCCTACGAGCAGTACTTC
cdr3_aa: CASSYPAASPPYEQYF

j_call: TRBJ2-5
clone_size: -
d_call: TRBD1
v_call: TRBV11-3
cdr3_nt: TGTGCCAGCAGCCCAGACAGGGGAAGGGACCAAGAGACCCAGTACTTC
cdr3_aa: CASSPDRGRDQETQYF

j_call: TRBJ1-5
clone_size: -
d_call: TRBD1
v_call: TRBV19
cdr3_nt: TGTGCCAGTAGTCTTGGACAGGGGGCGACTCAGCCCCAGCATTTT
cdr3_aa: CASSLGQGATQPQHF

j_call: TRBJ2-5
clone_size: -
d_call: -
v_call: TRBV11-2
cdr3_nt: TGTGCCAGCAGCTTAAGAGGTTCTGAGACCCAGTACTTC
cdr3_aa: CASSLRGSETQYF

j_call: TRBJ1-1
clone_size: -
d_call: -
v_call: TRBV6-2/TRBV6-3
cdr3_nt: TGTGCCAGCAGGGAAGAAGGCACTGAAGCTTTCTTT
cdr3_aa: CASREEGTEAFF

j_call: TRBJ2-2
clone_size: -
d_call: TRBD1
v_call: TRBV20-1
cdr3_nt: TGCAGTGCCCGGCGGGGACAGGGTGGTTTCACCGGGGAGCTGTTTTTT
cdr3_aa: CSARRGQGGFTGELFF

j_call: TRBJ2-6
clone_size: -
d_call: -
v_call: TRBV15
cdr3_nt: TGTGCCACCAGCAGAGATCCTGGGGCTGGGGCCAACGTCCTGACTTTC
cdr3_aa: CATSRDPGAGANVLTF

j_call: TRBJ1-6
clone_size: few
d_call: -
v_call: TRBV7-8
cdr3_nt: TGTGCCAGCAGCTTAGTAGGGTTAGGGTTAGGTTCACCCCTCCACTTT
cdr3_aa: CASSLVGLGLGSPLHF

j_call: TRBJ1-5
clone_size: few
d_call: -
v_call: TRBV20-1
cdr3_nt: TGCAGTGCTAGTACGGGCAACAATCAGCCCCAGCATTTT
cdr3_aa: CSASTGNNQPQHF

j_call: TRBJ2-7
clone_size: -
d_call: -
v_call: TRBV7-9
cdr3_nt: TGTGCCAGCAGCGATTACGCATACGAGCAGTACTTC
cdr3_aa: CASSDYAYEQYF

j_call: TRBJ1-1
clone_size: -
d_call: -
v_call: TRBV6-1
cdr3_nt: TGTGCCAGCAGGAGGGGGACGGGGAACACTGAAGCTTTCTTT
cdr3_aa: CASRRGTGNTEAFF

j_call: TRBJ2-7
clone_size: -
d_call: -
v_call: TRBV5-4
cdr3_nt: TGTGCCAGCAGCTTAGAGGGCGAGCAGTACTTC
cdr3_aa: CASSLEGEQYF

j_call: TRBJ1-2
clone_size: -
d_call: TRBD1
v_call: TRBV25-1
cdr3_nt: TGTGCCAGCAGTGCGCAGGGGGCCCCGGTCGGTGGCTACACCTTC
cdr3_aa: CASSAQGAPVGGYTF

j_call: TRBJ2-7
clone_size: -
d_call: -
v_call: TRBV20-1
cdr3_nt: TGCCGCTTTGAGGGGCCTCCTGTTAACCACGAGCAGTACTTC
cdr3_aa: CRFEGPPVNHEQYF

j_call: TRBJ2-3
clone_size: -
d_call: TRBD1
v_call: TRBV15
cdr3_nt: TGTGCCACCAGCCATGGGGGACAGGGGTTGAATACGCAGTATTTT
cdr3_aa: CATSHGGQGLNTQYF

j_call: TRBJ1-2
clone_size: -
d_call: -
v_call: TRBV12-3/TRBV12-4
cdr3_nt: TGTGCCAGCAGGCGCTATAACTATGGCTGCACCTTC
cdr3_aa: CASRRYNYGCTF

j_call: TRBJ1-2
clone_size: -
d_call: TRBD1
v_call: TRBV9
cdr3_nt: TGTGCCAGCAGCGTAGACAGCGACAGGGGTTTGGGCTACACCTTC
cdr3_aa: CASSVDSDRGLGYTF

j_call: TRBJ2-7
clone_size: -
d_call: -
v_call: TRBV19
cdr3_nt: TGTGCCAGTAGCACCGGGACGGTGACTTCCGAGCAGTACTTC
cdr3_aa: CASSTGTVTSEQYF

j_call: TRBJ2-1
clone_size: -
d_call: TRBD2
v_call: TRBV7-9
cdr3_nt: TGTGCCAGCAGCTTAGCGGTAGCGGGAGGGCCTGCGTTCTTC
cdr3_aa: CASSLAVAGGPAFF

j_call: TRBJ2-7
clone_size: few
d_call: TRBD2
v_call: TRBV27
cdr3_nt: TGTGCCAGCAGCTCATCCGGGACTAGCGGGAGTTTCCACGAGCAGTACTTC
cdr3_aa: CASSSSGTSGSFHEQYF

j_call: TRBJ2-5
clone_size: -
d_call: TRBD1
v_call: TRBV7-2
cdr3_nt: TGTGCCAGCAGCTTAGGGGGACAGGGCCTGTACCAAGAGACCCAGTACTTC
cdr3_aa: CASSLGGQGLYQETQYF

j_call: TRBJ2-6
clone_size: -
d_call: -
v_call: TRBV15
cdr3_nt: TGCGCCACCTCGTTTTCCTCTGGGGCCAACGTCCTGACTTTC
cdr3_aa: CATSFSSGANVLTF

j_call: TRBJ2-2
clone_size: -
d_call: -
v_call: TRBV20-1
cdr3_nt: TGCAGTGCCCGCCCCGGAGTGAACACCGGGGAGCTGTTTTTT
cdr3_aa: CSARPGVNTGELFF

j_call: TRBJ2-5
clone_size: -
d_call: -
v_call: TRBV6-1
cdr3_nt: TGTGCCAGCAGTGGCAGGGATGGAGAGACCCAGTACTTC
cdr3_aa: CASSGRDGETQYF

j_call: TRBJ2-5
clone_size: -
d_call: -
v_call: TRBV6-1
cdr3_nt: TGTGCCAGCAGCCCGACTAGACAAGAGACCCAGTACTTC
cdr3_aa: CASSPTRQETQYF

j_call: TRBJ1-5
clone_size: -
d_call: -
v_call: TRBV4-1
cdr3_nt: TGCGCCAGCAGCCAAGATTTGCAGGGTTTTTTTCAGCCCCAGCATTTT
cdr3_aa: CASSQDLQGFFQPQHF

j_call: TRBJ1-2
clone_size: -
d_call: -
v_call: TRBV19
cdr3_nt: TGTGCCAGTAGTCCAACAGCCCTCTATGGCTACACCTTC
cdr3_aa: CASSPTALYGYTF

j_call: TRBJ2-3
clone_size: -
d_call: -
v_call: TRBV28
cdr3_nt: TGTGCCAGCAGCCGATTCACAGATACGCAGTATTTT
cdr3_aa: CASSRFTDTQYF

j_call: TRBJ2-7
clone_size: -
d_call: TRBD1
v_call: TRBV19
cdr3_nt: TGTGCCAGTAGTACCCCGGGACAGCCGCCCTACGAGCAGTACTTC
cdr3_aa: CASSTPGQPPYEQYF

j_call: TRBJ2-7
clone_size: -
d_call: TRBD1
v_call: TRBV12-3/TRBV12-4
cdr3_nt: TGTGCCAGCAGTTCCGGGACAGGGACCTACGAGCAGTACTTC
cdr3_aa: CASSSGTGTYEQYF

j_call: TRBJ1-5
clone_size: -
d_call: TRBD1
v_call: TRBV30
cdr3_nt: TGTGCCTGGAGCGGGGGCAGGGGGCATCAGCCCCAGCATTTT
cdr3_aa: CAWSGGRGHQPQHF

j_call: TRBJ2-2
clone_size: few
d_call: -
v_call: TRBV11-3
cdr3_nt: TGTGCCAGCCAGCGAGCCGGAGGGGCGAACACCGGGGAGCTGTTTTTT
cdr3_aa: CASQRAGGANTGELFF

j_call: TRBJ2-1
clone_size: -
d_call: TRBD2
v_call: TRBV20-1
cdr3_nt: TGCAGTGCTAAGATGGGACTAGCGGGGGGGCATGAGCAGTTCTTC
cdr3_aa: CSAKMGLAGGHEQFF

j_call: TRBJ2-5
clone_size: -
d_call: -
v_call: TRBV7-2
cdr3_nt: TGTGCCAGCAGCTTATACGGACTAAGCCAGCGGGAGACCCAGTACTTC
cdr3_aa: CASSLYGLSQRETQYF

j_call: TRBJ1-3
clone_size: few
d_call: -
v_call: TRBV5-6
cdr3_nt: TGTGCCAGCAGCTTGGAGCCAGCCTCTGGAAACACCATATATTTT
cdr3_aa: CASSLEPASGNTIYF

j_call: TRBJ2-1
clone_size: -
d_call: -
v_call: TRBV6-2/TRBV6-3
cdr3_nt: TGTGCCAGCAGTTACAGGGGCAGTGAGTCCTACAATGAGCAGTTCTTC
cdr3_aa: CASSYRGSESYNEQFF

j_call: TRBJ1-6
clone_size: few
d_call: -
v_call: TRBV6-1
cdr3_nt: TGTGCCAGCAGCTCGGGGACGCCTAATTCACCCCTCCACTTT
cdr3_aa: CASSSGTPNSPLHF

j_call: TRBJ1-1
clone_size: -
d_call: TRBD1
v_call: TRBV7-8
cdr3_nt: TGTGCCAGCAGCTTAGAACAGGGGTTGACTGAAGCTTTCTTT
cdr3_aa: CASSLEQGLTEAFF

j_call: TRBJ1-2
clone_size: -
d_call: -
v_call: TRBV7-9
cdr3_nt: TGTGCCAGCAGCTTAGATGGCAGCCACTATGGCTACACCTTC
cdr3_aa: CASSLDGSHYGYTF

j_call: TRBJ1-6
clone_size: few
d_call: -
v_call: TRBV11-3
cdr3_nt: TGTGCCAGCAGCTTAGGCGAAACACCCCTCCACTTT
cdr3_aa: CASSLGETPLHF

j_call: TRBJ1-2
clone_size: -
d_call: -
v_call: TRBV6-1
cdr3_nt: TGTGCCAGCACCCACCTTATTTCGGGGCCCAACTATGGCTACACCTTC
cdr3_aa: CASTHLISGPNYGYTF

j_call: TRBJ2-5
clone_size: few
d_call: TRBD2
v_call: TRBV11-3
cdr3_nt: TGTGCCAGCAGCCCTCGCACGGGGGGAGAGACCCAGTACTTC
cdr3_aa: CASSPRTGGETQYF